The present TCR beta chain was sequenced within a study of cytomegalovirus exposure and HLA in healthy donors. Researchers ran the PCR with 60 Vbeta and 13 Jbeta primers. The protocol was immunoSEQ multiplex PCR, while the TCRdb copy is restricted to in-frame clones and leaves out a portion. Of about 160,000 clones in the sample, roughly 87% were seen once. V dropped 5 bases and J dropped 4 bases, with 20 bases sitting between them. The CDR3 covers 16 residues. The germline gives CDR1 SGHAT, CDR2 FQDESV (reference sequence). As concerns this clone: The antigen remains undetermined.

Whole-study findings and limits: Immune exposure data for these donors was limited to CMV serostatus. Per a later analysis, about 18,000 TCR beta sequences showed association with HLA alleles at 0.05 false discovery rate. It was reported in a later analysis that an Asian-associated ancestry cluster showed fewer N-insertions than the roughly 620-donor mean.

The V call is TRBV11-1, the J call TRBJ1-2; TRBD1 is a possible D gene (6 bases). The sample comprised PBMCs. The TCR comes from a girl aged 5-17 years in good health and CMV-seropositive. The CDR3 nucleotides read TGTGCCAGCAGCCGAAGCGTGGACAGATTTTTCTATGGCTACACCTTC. Its protein product is CASSRSVDRFFYGYTF.